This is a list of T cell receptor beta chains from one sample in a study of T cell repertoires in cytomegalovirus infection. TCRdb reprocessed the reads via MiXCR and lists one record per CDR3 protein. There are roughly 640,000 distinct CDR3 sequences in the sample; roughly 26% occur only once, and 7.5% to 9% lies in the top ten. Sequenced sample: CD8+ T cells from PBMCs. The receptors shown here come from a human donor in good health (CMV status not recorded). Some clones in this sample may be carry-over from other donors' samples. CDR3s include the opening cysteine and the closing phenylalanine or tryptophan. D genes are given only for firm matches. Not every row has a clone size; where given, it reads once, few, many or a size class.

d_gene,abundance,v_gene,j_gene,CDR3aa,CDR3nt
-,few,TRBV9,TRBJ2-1,CASSVAGGRVDEQFF,TGTGCCAGCAGCGTAGCTGGGGGTAGAGTAGATGAGCAGTTCTTC
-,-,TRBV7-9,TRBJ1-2,CASSLTGGYTF,TGTGCCAGCAGCTTAACTGGAGGCTACACCTTC
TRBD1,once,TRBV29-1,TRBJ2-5,CSVERQGSELETQYF,TGCAGCGTTGAGAGACAGGGGAGCGAGTTAGAGACCCAGTACTTC
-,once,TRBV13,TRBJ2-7,CASSLGLTEQYF,TGTGCCAGCAGCTTAGGACTCACCGAGCAGTACTTC
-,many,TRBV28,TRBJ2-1,CASSPNRYGTYNEQFF,TGTGCCAGCAGTCCAAACAGATATGGGACCTACAATGAGCAGTTCTTC
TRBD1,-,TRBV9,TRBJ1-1,CASSNSGGRNTEAFF,TGTGCCAGCAGCAACTCAGGGGGCCGGAACACTGAAGCTTTCTTT
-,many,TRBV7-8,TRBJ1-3,CASSLAVLTSGNTIYF,TGTGCCAGCAGCTTAGCTGTCTTAACCTCTGGAAACACCATATATTTT
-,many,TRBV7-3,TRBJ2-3,CASSLMTSDTQYF,TGTGCCAGCAGCTTGATGACTTCAGATACGCAGTATTTT
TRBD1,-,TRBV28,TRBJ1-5,CASRLSGQLNQPQHF,TGTGCCAGCAGATTGTCGGGACAGTTGAATCAGCCCCAGCATTTT
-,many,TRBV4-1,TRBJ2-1,CASSQTPRDGAYNEQFF,TGCGCCAGCAGCCAGACCCCCCGGGACGGGGCCTACAATGAGCAGTTCTTC
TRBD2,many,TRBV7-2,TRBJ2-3,CASSLDLLSGGGSDTQYF,TGTGCCAGCAGCTTAGACCTTCTTAGCGGGGGTGGCTCAGATACGCAGTATTTT
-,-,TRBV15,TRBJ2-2,CATSRDGLGVGELFF,TGTGCCACCAGCAGAGATGGATTGGGGGTCGGGGAGCTGTTTTTT
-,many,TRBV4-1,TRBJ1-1,CASSQDGARYTEAFF,TGCGCCAGCAGCCAAGATGGGGCCCGGTACACTGAAGCTTTCTTT
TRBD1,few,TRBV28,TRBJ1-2,CASRGIPGQFTPGYTF,TGTGCCAGCAGGGGGATTCCGGGACAGTTTACTCCTGGCTACACCTTC
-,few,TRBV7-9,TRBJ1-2,CASPTTGTYGYTF,TGTGCCAGCCCAACGACGGGGACCTATGGCTACACCTTC
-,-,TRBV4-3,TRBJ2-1,CASSPTSTISYNEQFF,TGCGCCAGCAGCCCAACGTCCACAATCTCCTACAATGAGCAGTTCTTC
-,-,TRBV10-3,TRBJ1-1,CAISDSRRANTEAFF,TGTGCCATCAGTGACAGTAGGAGAGCTAACACTGAAGCTTTCTTT
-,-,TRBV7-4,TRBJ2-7,CASRPGDSSNEQYF,TGTGCCAGCAGACCGGGGGACTCTTCTAACGAGCAGTACTTC
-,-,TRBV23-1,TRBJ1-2,CAIPDRNYGYTF,TGCGCCATCCCTGACAGAAACTATGGCTACACCTTC
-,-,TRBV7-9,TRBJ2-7,CASSPADYEQYF,TGTGCCAGCAGCCCGGCGGACTACGAGCAGTACTTC